This is a list of T cell receptor beta chains from one sample in a study of T cells after yellow fever vaccination. TCRdb re-called the 5' RACE reads through MiXCR, storing one row per CDR3 protein. The profile covers approximately 330,000 distinct CDR3 sequences, with approximately 12% appearing a single time and about 3% taken by the ten largest. The specimen comprised CD4+ T cells sorted from PBMCs, sampled 15 days after the yellow fever booster vaccination. These TCRs come from a man younger than 35 who received the YFV17D yellow fever vaccine. The CDR3 runs from the conserved cysteine through the conserved F or W. The D gene is left open where the match is weak. A clone size is listed for some rows: how often the clone was seen (once, few, many), or a class if it is expanded.

-	TRBV6-2/TRBV6-3	-	TRBJ2-2	TGTGCCAGCCATGGGCGGGTCCCTCTTCAGGGGGAGCTGTTTTTT	CASHGRVPLQGELFF
TRBD2	TRBV3-1	few	TRBJ2-3	TGTGCCAGCAGCCAGGGTAGCGGGACCGGAGCCTATACGCAGTATTTT	CASSQGSGTGAYTQYF
TRBD2	TRBV20-1	-	TRBJ2-3	TGCAGTGCTAGAGGGGGACTAGCGGGGGCCCCTAGCACAGATACGCAGTATTTT	CSARGGLAGAPSTDTQYF
TRBD1	TRBV4-3	few	TRBJ1-6	TGCGCCAGCAGCCAGGCCCAGGGGGCGCGGAATTCACCCCTCCACTTT	CASSQAQGARNSPLHF
-	TRBV20-1	-	TRBJ2-2	TGCAGTGCTAGGGGGGCTGGTACCGGGGAGCTGTTTTTT	CSARGAGTGELFF
-	TRBV6-2/TRBV6-3	-	TRBJ1-5	TGTGCCAGCAGTTACGCCGGTTGGAATCAGCCCCAGCATTTT	CASSYAGWNQPQHF
-	TRBV3-1	few	TRBJ2-6	TGTGCCAGCAGCCTGGGGCCCTCCTCTGGGGCCAACGTCCTGACTTTC	CASSLGPSSGANVLTF
-	TRBV3-1	-	TRBJ2-2	TGTGCCAGCACCCCAGGGGACTTCTACACCGGGGAGCTGTTTTTT	CASTPGDFYTGELFF
-	TRBV7-2	few	TRBJ1-2	TGTGCCAGCAGCCTCCGTAACAAAGCCACAGGAGGCTATGGCTACACCTTC	CASSLRNKATGGYGYTF
-	TRBV5-1	many	TRBJ1-1	TGCGCCAGCAGCTTGGTGTCGGGAAGGAACACTGAAGCTTTCTTT	CASSLVSGRNTEAFF
-	TRBV29-1	-	TRBJ2-1	TGCAGCGTTGAAGATCCTGGGTCCCTAAATGAGCAGTTCTTC	CSVEDPGSLNEQFF
-	TRBV18	few	TRBJ1-4	TGTGCCAGCTCACCCTACGGACGGGCAACTAATGAAAAACTGTTTTTT	CASSPYGRATNEKLFF
TRBD2	TRBV7-9	once	TRBJ2-3	TGTGCCAGCAGATTGACTAGCGGGGGCGATACGCAGTATTTT	CASRLTSGGDTQYF